This is a list of T cell receptor beta chains from one sample in a study of patients and donors after allogeneic stem cell transplantation. MiXCR, run by TCRdb on the RT-PCR reads, gives a single entry per CDR3 protein. The data hold 390,000 or so distinct CDR3 sequences, with 16% observed a single time. Sequencing used blood, either unsorted or a sorted T cell fraction (not recorded which). These receptors were taken from a human donor who was either an allogeneic HSCT recipient or a stem cell or donor lymphocyte infusion donor (not recorded which). It is not recorded whose cells these are; they may come from a transplant donor. CDR3s include the opening cysteine and the closing phenylalanine or tryptophan. Fields, in order: J gene, clone size, V gene, D gene, CDR3 protein, CDR3 DNA. D genes are given only for firm matches. Clone size is given for some rows only: seen once, a few or many times, or a class if the clone is expanded.

>TRBJ1-1|-|TRBV24-1|-
CATSDRADEAFF
TGTGCCACCAGTGATCGGGCGGATGAAGCTTTCTTT
>TRBJ2-1|few|TRBV6-1|-
CAKAAGAAHEQFF
TGTGCCAAGGCGGCGGGGGCGGCCCATGAGCAGTTCTTC
>TRBJ2-1|-|TRBV7-3|TRBD2
CASSLTVLSGADNEQFF
TGTGCCAGCAGCTTAACGGTGCTGAGCGGGGCCGACAATGAGCAGTTCTTC
>TRBJ2-3|-|TRBV7-6|TRBD2
CASSSRGGLGKGTQYF
TGTGCCAGCAGCTCCCGGGGGGGACTTGGAAAGGGGACGCAGTATTTT
>TRBJ2-2|-|TRBV12-5|-
CASGLVLGAGELFF
TGTGCTAGTGGTTTGGTACTCGGTGCAGGGGAGCTGTTTTTT
>TRBJ2-7|few|TRBV28|TRBD2
CASSPPLTSGSYEQYF
TGTGCCAGCAGTCCACCTTTGACTAGCGGGAGTTACGAGCAGTACTTC
>TRBJ2-7|-|TRBV15|-
CATSRNAPPNEQYF
TGTGCCACCAGCAGAAATGCCCCTCCCAACGAGCAGTACTTC
>TRBJ1-1|-|TRBV20-1|TRBD1
CSALGQGLFLSTEAFF
TGCAGTGCCTTGGGACAGGGCCTCTTCCTGAGCACTGAAGCTTTCTTT
>TRBJ2-5|few|TRBV25-1|TRBD2
CASSVGASGETQYF
TGTGCCAGCAGTGTAGGGGCTAGCGGAGAGACCCAGTACTTC
>TRBJ2-5|many|TRBV25-1|-
CASSERKSQYF
TGTGCCAGCAGTGAAAGGAAGTCCCAGTACTTC